The entry below describes one T cell receptor beta chain. These data are taken from a study of shared clonotypes between healthy human individuals. The CDR3 has 15 amino acids. Looked up from germline, CDR1 is LNHDA and CDR2 is SQIVND (reference sequence). The J segment lost 1 base and the V segment lost 6 bases, leaving 7 bases of the junction unmatched. Authors' data handling: Without quality scores, immunoSEQ junctional reads could not be filtered like full-length reads. The method was immunoSEQ multiplex PCR; TCRdb's version includes in-frame clones alone and lacks a portion of them. V, J and clone size reflect that table, while D and trimming were determined from the DNA. This sample has approximately 2.1 million clones, with 90% to 95% found just once. The study drew its donors from healthy HIV-negative adults without recent acute infections or vaccinations.

This clonotype originated in a man aged 18 to 29 in good health. Some clones in this sample may be carry-over from other donors' samples. This sequence joins TRBV19 and TRBJ1-1, with 8 bases identical to TRBD1. Sequencing was done on a sample of naive CD4+ T cells from PBMCs. The subset was: CD45RA+ positively selected. The CDR3 bases are TGTGCCAGTAGGAGGACAGGGCAGGGGAACACTGAAGCTTTCTTT. As protein: CASRRTGQGNTEAFF.